Each of the 8 T cell receptor beta chains below was sequenced from the same sample in a study of blood T cell repertoires in COVID-19. Here immunoSEQ multiplex PCR was the method, and the copy in TCRdb shows in-frame clones only, minus some. The sample shows about 160,000 clones, more than 85% of them seen only once. Sequenced sample: peripheral blood. Receptors were obtained from a woman in her sixties with COVID-19, enrolled during active disease.

V and J are TRBV19 and TRBJ1-5, with TRBD1 matching 8 bases. Germline V gene sequence: CDR1 LNHDA, CDR2 SQIVND (reference sequence). The CDR3 is 14 amino acids. The V gene end was trimmed by 4 bases and the J gene end by 2 bases; junction bases not matched to a gene: 1. In DNA, the CDR3 is TGTGCCAGTAGTAAGGACAGGGGCAATCAGCCCCAGCATTTT. This sequence encodes CASSKDRGNQPQHF. Combining the CDR3 with reference TRBV19 and TRBJ1-5 gives the whole variable domain DGGITQSPKYLFRKEGQNVTLSCEQNLNHDAMYWYRQDPGQGLRLIYYSQIVNDFQKGDIAEGYSVSREKKESFPLTVTSAQKNPTAFYLCASSKDRGNQPQHFGDGTRLSIL.

This chain connects TRBV3-1 (or the pseudogene TRBV3-2) to TRBJ2-5; D perhaps matches TRBD2 (5 bases). The germline gives CDR1 LGHDT, CDR2 YNNKEL (reference sequence). With 4 bases removed from V and 5 bases from J, the gap between germline ends came to 11 bases. CDR3 length: 13 amino acids. The CDR3, as DNA: TGTGCCAGCAGCCCTGGAGGTCGGGAGACCCAGTACTTC. It specifies CASSPGGRETQYF.

The J gene is TRBJ1-1, the V gene TRBV10-3, with 12 nucleotides matching TRBD1. CDR3 length equals 17 residues. Germline V gives CDR1 ENHRY, CDR2 SYGVKD. Trimming cost V 10 bases and J 2 bases; bases outside gene matches: 14. The CDR3 spells CATMGQGALRDNTEAFF. The CDR3 DNA is TGTGCCACGATGGGACAGGGGGCTCTCAGAGACAACACTGAAGCTTTCTTT.

The genes are TRBV27 and TRBJ1-6; 7 bases fit TRBD1. The CDR3 spans 14 residues. Germline loops: CDR1 MNHEY, CDR2 SMNVEV (reference sequence). With 5 bases clipped from V and 8 bases from J, the junction kept 6 bases outside the gene matches. CDR3 sequence (DNA): TGTGCCAGCAGTCAAACGGACAGGCATTCACCCCTCCACTTT. Its translation is CASSQTDRHSPLHF.

The chain joins TRBV7-2 to TRBJ1-2, with 7 nucleotides matching TRBD1. With V trimmed by 7 bases and J by 1 base, 9 bases remained unmatched. Per germline, CDR1 SGHTA and CDR2 FQGNSA. The CDR3 consists of 15 residues. In DNA form, the CDR3 reads TGTGCCAGCAACCTAAACAGGGGTAGTAACTATGGCTACACCTTC. Protein product: CASNLNRGSNYGYTF.

The gene calls are TRBV7-9 and TRBJ2-2, with 7 positions matching TRBD1. The junction had 9 bases not matched to a gene; V was cut back by 5 bases and J by 0 bases. Per the germline V gene, CDR1 is SEHNR and CDR2 is FQNEAQ (reference sequence). The CDR3 consists of 17 residues. This chain's CDR3 is CASSHRGQAPNTGELFF. The CDR3 nucleotides read TGTGCCAGCAGCCATAGAGGACAGGCGCCGAACACCGGGGAGCTGTTTTTT.

The rearrangement links TRBV9 to TRBJ1-3; perhaps TRBD1 as D (6 bases). Per germline, CDR1 SGDLS and CDR2 YYNGEE. Trimming removed 0 bases from V and 2 bases from J, with 9 bases in between. CDR3 length: 15 residues. CDR3 in amino acids: CASSVEGGAGNTIYF. The CDR3 nucleotides read TGTGCCAGCAGCGTAGAAGGGGGAGCTGGAAACACCATATATTTT.

V is TRBV6-1 and J is TRBJ1-5; D is ambiguous. CDR1 and CDR2 (germline): MNHNS, SASEGT. Trimming removed 3 bases at V and 9 bases at J, with 15 bases between. The length of the CDR3 is 14 residues. CDR3 in DNA: TGTGCCAGCAGTGACGACATAACCGTAAGGCCCCAGCATTTT. It specifies CASSDDITVRPQHF.